The subject of this entry is one T cell receptor beta chain. Tens of thousands of T cell genomes, or approximately 200 ng DNA, went into the sorted-subset replicate PCRs. Produced via immunoSEQ multiplex PCR; TCRdb's table is partial and in-frame only. The sample lists some 2 million clones, about 95% occurring once. This entry comes from a study of shared clonotypes between healthy human individuals. Germline loops: CDR1 KGHSH, CDR2 LQKENI. The CDR3 runs 15 residues. V was pared by 5 bases and J by 1 base, with 4 bases of the junction left unmatched. The specimen sequenced was naive CD4+ T cells sorted from blood. Noted subset: CD45RA+ positively selected. This TCR came from a man aged 18 to 30 in good health. This chain connects TRBV18 to TRBJ2-2; 7 bases are shared with TRBD1. Here the CDR3 DNA reads TGTGCCAGCTCAAGCCGGACAGGGAACACCGGGGAGCTGTTTTTT. Its translation is CASSSRTGNTGELFF.